This T cell receptor beta chain was sequenced in a study of T cell responses to AZD1222 COVID-19 vaccine (dated by TCRdb to about 2021). About the study as a whole: Because spike-specific TCR depth and breadth did not differ between the two schedules, AZD1222 recipients who got a second dose at roughly 4 weeks were pooled with those who got a second dose at roughly 12 weeks. A total of 230 or so trial participants underwent TCR sequencing, of whom 200 to 220 received two doses of AZD1222 and about 25 received two doses of the MenACWY control vaccine. Trial participants were enrolled by age into 18-55, 56-69 and 70-plus year subgroups, with roughly 160, 29 and 62 TCR-sequenced participants respectively. Paper-wide results and their limitations: CD4 TCRs associated with the vaccine covered the entire spike protein, and the dominant responses were in regions 160-218 and 743-854. Most participants were white British and females outnumbered males, and the authors suggested that clonal diversity may have been underestimated. In the small 56-69-year group, the increase in depth fell short of significance, most likely because of low power. After two AZD1222 doses, spike-specific TCR breadth and depth were significantly higher than at day 0 and than in MenACWY recipients. Reportedly, almost half of the unique spike-specific TCRs recognized epitopes lying outside the regions that are mutated in the B.1.351 and B.1.1.7 variants. Because no day 14 peak-response samples were available, the repertoires could be characterized only after the peak T cell response. Only a handful of AZD1222 recipients were SARS-CoV-2 seropositive at baseline, limiting conclusions about previously exposed vaccinees.

The CDR3 regions of human TCRbeta chains were subjected to immunosequencing. As for how the authors treated the data: TCRs in the repertoires were matched against a reference library of SARS-CoV-2-specific TCRs that had been generated with the MIRA antigen-specificity platform. Breadth was defined as the fraction of unique TCRs that were SARS-CoV-2-associated. Depth was defined as the fraction of total T cells that were SARS-CoV-2-associated. Using the MIRA data, each spike-specific TCR was assigned both to the spike region to which the TCR was reactive and to a CD4 or CD8 class. Log10-transformed breadth and depth values were compared by one-way ANOVA with Sidak's multiple comparisons tests. In its TCRdb copy, this immuneACCESS table keeps in-frame sequences only and misses some clones. Where compared with another copy, unresolved V genes explain less than half of these, and the others have no known cause. The DNA was the basis for D and trimming; V, J and clone size are from that table. This sample is represented by about 180,000 clones; just over 85% of them were singletons. The top ten clonotypes cover 0.45% to 0.55% of the sample.

In its sample, this clone was seen once. Its antigen remains undetermined. No base quality values were provided; no much bigger clone lies one nucleotide off. Including the terminal cysteine and phenylalanine, the CDR3 comprises 13 residues. Only CDR3 DNA remains: 39 bases, in frame from the first base. The trim is 5 bases for V and 7 bases for J, with a gap of 11 bases between the germline ends. Via the germline V gene, CDR1 is MDHEN and CDR2 SYDVKM. According to the study, the label for this sample's time point signals: baseline before first vaccination. Vaccinee samples came from UK trials COV001 and COV002, including a single-blind randomized controlled phase 2/3 trial of AZD1222 (ChAdOx1 nCoV-19) in healthy adults. For TCRbeta chain sequencing, PBMC samples were collected from trial participants at day 0 and at day 28 after the second dose.

Material: peripheral blood, obtained on day 0 of AZD1222 vaccination. The TCR sequence derives from an adult in good health. This sequence uses TRBV28 and TRBJ1-4, with no D gene named confidently. The CDR3 region has the sequence CASSAQVGEKLFF. The DNA is as follows: TGTGCCAGCAGTGCCCAGGTGGGTGAAAAACTGTTTTTT.